This paragraph covers one T cell receptor (beta chain) sequence. Separate cDNA molecules each had unique molecular identifiers attached to them. MiXCR was run by TCRdb on the 5' RACE reads, yielding one entry per CDR3 protein. The repertoire holds 85,000 to 95,000 distinct CDR3 sequences, with roughly 15% as singletons. V dropped 7 bases and J dropped 3 bases, with 18 bases sitting between them. The CDR3 sequence is 16 residues long. CDR1 and CDR2 (germline): SNHLY, FYNNEI. This entry belongs to a study of early T cells in non-severe SARS-CoV-2 infection. The chain is built from TRBV2 and TRBJ2-2, with D perhaps TRBD2 (6 bases). Material: whole blood. The TCR comes from an adult who was a healthcare worker with PCR-confirmed SARS-CoV-2 infection or an uninfected control (not recorded which). The CDR3 loop is CASTTEEGPDTGELFF. For the CDR3, the DNA is TGTGCCAGCACCACCGAGGAGGGACCGGACACCGGGGAGCTGTTTTTT.